This T cell receptor beta chain was captured by sequencing in a study of PD-1 blockade in classical Hodgkin lymphoma. Study-wide context: Patients were administered nivolumab (3 mg/kg intravenously) every 2 weeks.

Sequencing used immunoSEQ multiplex PCR; TCRdb keeps in-frame clones, though not all of them. The profile covers 90,000 to 100,000 clones, with around 78% appearing a single time and about 9% taken by the ten largest. Time point indicated: cycle 4 day 1 (C4D1), after less than 7 weeks of nivolumab. All patients relapsed after autologous stem cell transplantation, and brentuximab vedotin exposure varied. This CDR3 has 12 residues. Germline CDR1 SGHTA, CDR2 FQGTGA. Trimming removed 5 bases at V and 13 bases at J, with 17 bases between. V and J are TRBV7-3 and TRBJ1-2; D call uncertain. Sequences were derived from peripheral blood mononuclear cells (PBMCs), sampled before the fourth cycle of nivolumab. This sequence originates from a human donor with classical Hodgkin lymphoma. This chain's CDR3 is CASSPTMGLSTF. In DNA, the CDR3 is TGTGCCAGCAGCCCCACGATGGGTCTCAGCACCTTC. Variable domain in full (rest from reference TRBV7-3 and TRBJ1-2): GAGVSQTPSNKVTEKGKYVELRCDPISGHTALYWYRQSLGQGPEFLIYFQGTGAADDSGLPNDRFFAVRPEGSVSTLKIQRTERGDSAVYLCASSPTMGLSTFGSGTRLTVV.